The 21 T cell receptor beta chains in this list originate from one sample, sequenced in a study of blood T cell repertoires in COVID-19. Some clones are missing from TCRdb's copy, which holds only in-frame ones; the method was immunoSEQ multiplex PCR. The sample yields approximately 120,000 clones, approximately 80% seen once. The source material was peripheral blood. These TCRs come from a woman aged 50 to 65 with acute or convalescent COVID-19.

The chain has TRBV5-1 and TRBJ1-1; perhaps TRBD1 as D (5 bases). There are 13 residues in the CDR3. Trimming removed 5 bases at V and 1 base at J, with 9 bases between. Germline assignment: CDR1 SGHRS and CDR2 YFSETQ. CDR3 DNA: TGCGCCAGCAGGGAGGGGAGGAACACTGAAGCTTTCTTT. Translation: CASREGRNTEAFF.

The table lists this clone with a few counts. The V and J genes are TRBV2 and TRBJ2-2; 7 positions agree with TRBD2. The CDR3 runs to 14 residues. Germline V gene data show CDR1 as SNHLY and CDR2 as FYNNEI. The ends lost 8 bases at V and 7 bases at J; junction bases unmatched: 10. CDR3 residues: CASGGLPLVGELFF. The CDR3 DNA follows: TGTGCCAGCGGGGGACTACCCTTAGTCGGGGAGCTGTTTTTT.

The V and J genes are TRBV5-4 and TRBJ2-7; the D gene is possibly TRBD1 (5 bases). The CDR3 spans 13 residues. The V end was cut by 1 base, the J end by 6 bases, with 11 bases between. Germline V CDR1 and CDR2: SGHNT, YYREEE (reference sequence). CDR3 DNA sequence: TGTGCCAGCAGCTTGAAGGGGTTGGGCGAGCAGTACTTC. It codes for CASSLKGLGEQYF.

CDR3 sequence (DNA): TGTGCCAGCAGTTTAGGAGTGGACAGGTCTAATGAAAAACTGTTTTTT. It yields the protein CASSLGVDRSNEKLFF. The V gene is TRBV28, the J gene TRBJ1-4, with 7 bases fitting TRBD1. V gave up 2 bases and J gave up 3 bases; unmatched junction bases: 6. The CDR3 contains 16 residues. Germline loops: CDR1 MDHEN, CDR2 SYDVKM.

This chain links TRBV3-1 (or the pseudogene TRBV3-2) with TRBJ2-2, with D uncertain. The CDR3 loop spans 15 amino acids. Germline CDR1 reads LGHDT; CDR2 reads YNNKEL (reference sequence). V dropped 3 bases and J dropped 0 bases, with 8 bases sitting between them. The CDR3 DNA reads as TGTGCCAGCAGCCAGGTACTCGCGAACACCGGGGAGCTGTTTTTT. Its protein is CASSQVLANTGELFF.

This chain links TRBV5-4 with TRBJ2-3; tentative D call: TRBD1 (8 bases). Germline values: CDR1 SGHNT, CDR2 YYREEE (reference sequence). The CDR3 contains 15 residues. V dropped 3 bases and J dropped 5 bases, with 16 bases sitting between them. The CDR3 protein is CASSSTQGGGDTQYF. The CDR3, as DNA: TGTGCCAGCAGCTCCACACAGGGGGGGGGAGATACGCAGTATTTT.

CDR3 bases: TGCGCCAGCAGCCAATTGGACTCTGAAAAACTGTTTTTT. Translating gives CASSQLDSEKLFF. The chain links TRBV4-1 to TRBJ1-4, with no clear D. There are 13 residues in the CDR3. CDR1 and CDR2 (germline): MGHRA, YSYEKL. V was pared by 2 bases and J by 7 bases, with 8 bases between.

V usage is TRBV25-1 and J usage is TRBJ1-2, with D possibly matching TRBD1 (6 bases). The length of the CDR3 is 14 residues. With 6 bases removed from V and 4 bases from J, the gap between germline ends came to 15 bases. The germline CDR1 and CDR2 sequences are MGHDK and SYGVNS. The CDR3 reads CASSLEGGTYGYTF. Here the CDR3 DNA reads TGTGCCAGCAGCCTAGAGGGGGGGACCTATGGCTACACCTTC.

Turning to this clone: This sample also contains other DNA sequences that code for the same CDR3. CDR3 amino acids: CASSLGQTNTEAFF. The CDR3 DNA reads TGCGCCAGCAGCTTGGGACAGACTAACACTGAAGCTTTCTTT. The chain is built from TRBV5-1 and TRBJ1-1; weak D call: TRBD1 (5 bases). CDR1 is SGHRS and CDR2 is YFSETQ in the germline V gene. V lost 0 bases and J 2 bases, leaving 8 bases between the germline ends. The CDR3 is 14 residues long.

The chain joins TRBV12-3 or TRBV12-4 to TRBJ1-1; 8 nucleotides line up with TRBD1. The V and J ends lost 2 bases and 11 bases, in that order; junction bases with no gene match: 7. The length of the CDR3 is 13 residues. CDR3 in amino acids: CASSLIPGTGAFF. CDR3 bases: TGTGCCAGCAGTTTAATCCCCGGGACAGGCGCTTTCTTT.

The chain employs TRBV24-1 and TRBJ2-1, with D possibly matching TRBD1 (6 bases). Deletions cut 2 bases from V and 4 bases from J, with 14 bases between. Germline V gene sequence: CDR1 KGHDR, CDR2 SFDVKD. The CDR3 extends over 16 amino acids. The CDR3 region has the DNA TGTGCCACCAGTGATTACGGGACACTGGGGTACAATGAGCAGTTCTTC. Its translation: CATSDYGTLGYNEQFF.

V and J are TRBV5-1 and TRBJ1-1, with a weak D call TRBD1 (6 bases). Germline CDR1 is SGHRS and CDR2 is YFSETQ. Trimming took 3 bases from V and 6 from J, leaving 12 bases between them. CDR3 size: 13 residues. As DNA, the CDR3 is TGCGCCAGCAGCTCATTGGGGGCTCCTGAAGCTTTCTTT. This translates into CASSSLGAPEAFF.

In its sample, this clone was seen once. This chain connects TRBV7-8 to TRBJ1-1, with a tentative D call TRBD1 (6 bases). Trimming cost V 5 bases and J 6 bases, with 13 bases left between them. The CDR3 has 13 amino acids. Germline-derived CDR1 and CDR2 are SGHVS and FQNEAQ. This CDR3 is CASSAREGAEAFF. DNA for the CDR3: TGTGCCAGCAGCGCCCGGGAGGGGGCTGAAGCTTTCTTT.

The chain is built from TRBV18 and TRBJ1-1; 9 nucleotides match TRBD1. Trimming removed 1 base from V and 3 bases from J; junction bases left unmatched: 9. Germline V gives CDR1 KGHSH, CDR2 LQKENI. The CDR3 contains 17 residues. The CDR3 here is CASSPRGGQGWDTEAFF. CDR3 nucleotides: TGTGCCAGCTCACCACGCGGCGGACAGGGGTGGGACACTGAAGCTTTCTTT.

The J gene is TRBJ1-2, the V gene TRBV5-1; D gene ambiguous. The germline V gene has CDR1 SGHRS and CDR2 YFSETQ. V lost 1 base and J lost 3, with 7 bases in between. The CDR3 totals 13 residues. CDR3 amino acids: CASSLTEYYGYTF. The CDR3, as DNA: TGCGCCAGCAGCTTGACAGAATACTATGGCTACACCTTC.

This clone was seen at least ten times. The V call is TRBV2, the J call TRBJ1-4, with D possibly TRBD1 on 5 matching bases. Germline CDR1 and CDR2: SNHLY and FYNNEI. V was pared by 7 bases and J by 5 bases, with 17 bases between. CDR3 length equals 15 residues. CDR3 coding DNA: TGTGCCAGCACCAAAAGACAGATCCAAAATGAAAAACTGTTTTTT. Amino acid sequence: CASTKRQIQNEKLFF.

The J gene is TRBJ1-1, the V gene TRBV11-2; D call uncertain. This CDR3 comprises 14 residues. V shed 1 base and J shed 4 bases, with 10 bases lying between them. CDR1 and CDR2 (germline): SGHAT, FQNNGV. The CDR3 reads CASSLVSFGTEAFF. DNA of the CDR3: TGTGCCAGCAGCTTAGTGAGTTTTGGCACTGAAGCTTTCTTT.

CDR3 protein: CASSVAGTANTEAFF. DNA for the CDR3: TGTGCCAGCAGCGTGGCCGGGACAGCGAACACTGAAGCTTTCTTT. The chain joins TRBV5-8 to TRBJ1-1; 7 nucleotides line up with TRBD1. Unmatched junction bases numbered 7, after V lost 4 bases and J lost 1 base. The CDR3 totals 15 residues. Looked up from germline, CDR1 is SGHTS and CDR2 is YDEGEE.

In this sample, this clone turned up once. The rearrangement links TRBV9 to TRBJ2-1; 9 nucleotides line up with TRBD2. CDR1 SGDLS and CDR2 YYNGEE come from the germline V gene. The CDR3 length is 16 residues. The V gene end was trimmed by 0 bases and the J gene end by 6 bases; junction bases not matched to a gene: 7. The DNA for the CDR3 is TGTGCCAGCAGCGTAGAGCCAGCGGGGGGATCCAATGAGCAGTTCTTC. Amino acid sequence: CASSVEPAGGSNEQFF.

This chain joins TRBV28 and TRBJ1-2, with 9 bases identical to TRBD1. This CDR3 contains 13 residues. V was pared by 7 bases and J by 6 bases, with 6 bases of the junction left unmatched. From germline, CDR1 is MDHEN and CDR2 SYDVKM. The CDR3 is CASTPRDRDGYTF. DNA for the CDR3: TGTGCCAGCACACCAAGGGACAGGGATGGCTACACCTTC.

This clone was found once. J is TRBJ2-5 and V is TRBV5-1; 8 positions agree with TRBD2. The CDR3 is made up of 15 amino acids. V gave up 6 bases and J gave up 1 base; unmatched junction bases: 8. From germline, CDR1 is SGHRS and CDR2 YFSETQ. The CDR3 region has the DNA TGCGCCAGCACCCCGGCGGCGGGGGGCCAAGAGACCCAGTACTTC. This sequence encodes CASTPAAGGQETQYF.